Listed below are T cell receptor beta chains from one sample, sequenced in a study of blood T cell repertoires in COVID-19. Using immunoSEQ multiplex PCR, the repertoire was profiled, and TCRdb retains in-frame clones only, with some absent. The sample gives about 82,000 clones, 60% to 80% of which show up once; roughly a third is in the top ten. Sequencing used peripheral blood. These receptors were taken from a man aged 60 to 69 with COVID-19, enrolled during active disease. The CDR3 runs from the conserved cysteine through the conserved F or W.

v_gene,j_gene,CDR3aa
TRBV11-3,TRBJ2-2,CASSLLGTGSTGELFF
TRBV5-5,TRBJ2-3,CASSLWRGRPDTQYF
TRBV5-5,TRBJ1-3,CASSWDSGSGNTIYF
TRBV9,TRBJ1-4,CASSVDGGRGEKLFF
TRBV30,TRBJ2-3,CAWSVSAGGADTQYF
TRBV6-2/TRBV6-3,TRBJ1-1,CASSYPSQGMAEAFF
TRBV7-6,TRBJ2-1,CASSVINEQFF
TRBV13,TRBJ2-3,CASSLVTLAGRFTDTQYF
TRBV6-5,TRBJ1-5,CASSQSRQGGQPQHF
TRBV10-3,TRBJ1-1,CAIRTGEGMNTEAFF
TRBV6-1,TRBJ1-6,CASSEQEAYNSPLHF
TRBV19,TRBJ2-7,CASSTYLTSGRKTASYEQYF
TRBV5-1,TRBJ2-3,CASSTDTFEDTQYF
TRBV5-1,TRBJ1-1,CASSLTGSNTEAFF
TRBV27,TRBJ2-3,CASIPSGTTTDTQYF
TRBV27,TRBJ1-5,CASSFGGSQSNQPQHF
TRBV11-2,TRBJ2-3,CASSLVESSSDTQYF
TRBV3-1/TRBV3-2,TRBJ2-7,CASSPPRGSTYEQYF
TRBV7-9,TRBJ1-1,CASSSRRRGHDEAFF
TRBV6-1,TRBJ1-5,CASSGQGASGNQPQHF
TRBV20-1,TRBJ1-2,CSARDLAVDTF
TRBV3-1/TRBV3-2,TRBJ2-2,CASSQMGRTGELFF
TRBV9,TRBJ2-5,CASSSLAGGEETQYF
TRBV5-1,TRBJ1-2,CASSLGTGGASGYTF
TRBV6-5,TRBJ1-5,CASRPQGINQPQHF
TRBV5-6,TRBJ2-5,CASSSDYHQETQYF
TRBV14,TRBJ2-4,CASNPGGAAKNIQYF
TRBV6-6,TRBJ2-7,CASSYQGSYEQYF
TRBV6-2/TRBV6-3,TRBJ2-7,CASSYGDTYEQYF
TRBV27,TRBJ1-1,CASSLSPLFRVLNTEAFF
TRBV14,TRBJ2-5,CASSLRDRGVSFQYF
TRBV5-4,TRBJ1-2,CASSLGGQYGYTF
TRBV7-2,TRBJ1-2,CASSLGLLRDRANYGYTF
TRBV19,TRBJ1-4,CASSVRTSGGTNEKLFF
TRBV10-2,TRBJ1-4,CATGTGAANEKLFF
TRBV7-2,TRBJ2-7,CASRPMTGGGEQYF
TRBV7-3,TRBJ2-5,CASSLGIGAGVGETQYF
TRBV3-1/TRBV3-2,TRBJ2-7,CASSFGQGYEQYF
TRBV5-1,TRBJ1-3,CASSLAGYSGNTIYF
TRBV27,TRBJ2-7,CASSSTGQLGEQYF
TRBV11-3,TRBJ2-2,CATGIVGAVGELFF
TRBV10-3,TRBJ2-5,CAISEGLAGGQGKTQYF
TRBV19,TRBJ2-1,CASTPGVLASYNEQFF
TRBV7-8,TRBJ1-2,CASSLELRTGANYGYTF
TRBV18,TRBJ2-1,CASSPGLGLDEQFF
TRBV7-3,TRBJ2-5,CASSPWASGETQYF
TRBV7-2,TRBJ2-5,CASSSTAGGQETQYF
TRBV7-2,TRBJ1-2,CASSLDRRNYGYTF
TRBV20-1,TRBJ2-7,CSARDIGEQYF
TRBV4-2,TRBJ2-3,CASTTTPGVDTQYF